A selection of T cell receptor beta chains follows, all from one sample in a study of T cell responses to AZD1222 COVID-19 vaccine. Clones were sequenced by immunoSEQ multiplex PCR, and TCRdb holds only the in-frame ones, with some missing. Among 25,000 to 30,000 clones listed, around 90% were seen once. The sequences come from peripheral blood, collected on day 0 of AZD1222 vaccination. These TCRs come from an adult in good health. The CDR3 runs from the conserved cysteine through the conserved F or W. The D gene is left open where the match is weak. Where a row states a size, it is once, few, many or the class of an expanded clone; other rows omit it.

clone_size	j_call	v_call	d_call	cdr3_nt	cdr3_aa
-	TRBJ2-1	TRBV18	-	TGTGCCAGCTCATCCGGACAGAAGGTGTTGAATGAGCAGTTCTTC	CASSSGQKVLNEQFF
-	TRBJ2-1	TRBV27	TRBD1	TGTGCCAGCAGTAATCGGCAGGGGGCAGGCAATGAGCAGTTCTTC	CASSNRQGAGNEQFF
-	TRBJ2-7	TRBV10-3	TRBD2	TGTGCCATCAGTGAGACTAGCGGGAGGGCCTCCTACGAGCAGTACTTC	CAISETSGRASYEQYF
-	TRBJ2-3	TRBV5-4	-	TGTGCCAGCAGCTTGTTCGGCGTGAGGTATTTT	CASSLFGVRYF
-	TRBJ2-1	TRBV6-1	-	TGTGCCAGCAGTGATACAGAGGGGTCAGGACCCATACGTGAGCAGTTCTTC	CASSDTEGSGPIREQFF
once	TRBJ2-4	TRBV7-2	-	TGTGCCAGCAGCTCTGGACTGATAGCCAAAAACATTCAGTACTTC	CASSSGLIAKNIQYF
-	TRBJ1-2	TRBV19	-	TGTGCCAGTAGTCCCCGAGGGGGAGCTAACTATGGCTACACCTTC	CASSPRGGANYGYTF
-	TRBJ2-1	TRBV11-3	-	TGTGCCAGCAGCTCCGGCAGGGAGGAGCAGTTCTTC	CASSSGREEQFF
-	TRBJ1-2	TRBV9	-	TGTGCCAGCAGCGTGGGGACCCGAGGCTATGGCTACACCTTC	CASSVGTRGYGYTF
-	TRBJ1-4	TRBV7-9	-	TGTGCCAGCAGCTCCCACCTGGGGGCAACTAATGAAAAACTGTTTTTT	CASSSHLGATNEKLFF
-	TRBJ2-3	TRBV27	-	TGTGCCAGCAGTTTAAGTCTAGTCAGCACAGATACGCAGTATTTT	CASSLSLVSTDTQYF
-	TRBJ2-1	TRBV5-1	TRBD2	TGCGCCAGCAGCTTGGTTGGGACTAGCGTGCGTAATGAGCAGTTCTTC	CASSLVGTSVRNEQFF
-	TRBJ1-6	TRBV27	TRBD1	TGTGCCAGCAGTTTACTAGGCGGGACAGGGTCAAGTTCACCCCTCCACTTT	CASSLLGGTGSSSPLHF
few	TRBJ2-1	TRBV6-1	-	TGTGCCAGCAGTGAACAGGGATACAATGAGCAGTTCTTC	CASSEQGYNEQFF
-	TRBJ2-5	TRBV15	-	TGTGCCACCAGCCTCCGGACAGACGAAGAGACCCAGTACTTC	CATSLRTDEETQYF
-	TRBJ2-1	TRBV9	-	TGTGCCAGCAGCGTGGGAGACGCCTACAATGAGCAGTTCTTC	CASSVGDAYNEQFF
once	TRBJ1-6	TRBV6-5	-	TGTGCCAGCAATCGACAGTCGCATAATTCACCCCTCCACTTT	CASNRQSHNSPLHF
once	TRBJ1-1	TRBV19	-	TGTGCCAGTAGTATAGGCAGGTACACTGAAGCTTTCTTT	CASSIGRYTEAFF
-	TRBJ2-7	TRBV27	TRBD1	TGTGCCAGCAGTTTCCGGGACAGAGCCTACGAGCAGTACTTC	CASSFRDRAYEQYF
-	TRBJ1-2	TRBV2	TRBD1	TGTGCCAGCAGTGAGGACAGGAACTATGGCTACACCTTC	CASSEDRNYGYTF
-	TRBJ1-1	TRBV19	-	TGTGCCAGTACAACCCAACTCAGGACTGAAGCTTTCTTT	CASTTQLRTEAFF
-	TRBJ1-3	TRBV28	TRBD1	TGTGCCAGCAGCCCAACCGGGACAGGAGTTCGAAACACCATATATTTT	CASSPTGTGVRNTIYF
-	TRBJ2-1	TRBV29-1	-	TGCAGCGTGGGGGCATCGAACCATGAGCAGTTCTTC	CSVGASNHEQFF
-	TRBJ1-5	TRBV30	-	TGTGCCTGGAGTGTAGGGGTGAAGAGCCAGCCCCAGCATTTT	CAWSVGVKSQPQHF
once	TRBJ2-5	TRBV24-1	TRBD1	TGTGCCACCAGTGATTCATCCGACAGGGGGAGTGGGGAGACCCAGTACTTC	CATSDSSDRGSGETQYF
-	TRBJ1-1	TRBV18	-	TGTGCCAGCTCACCCGCGGTAGTGAACACTGAAGCTTTCTTT	CASSPAVVNTEAFF
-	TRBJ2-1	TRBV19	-	TGTGCCAGCGCCTCGAAGGGTGCACTCTACAATGAGCAGTTCTTC	CASASKGALYNEQFF
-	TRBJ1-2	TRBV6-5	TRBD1	TGTGCCAGCAGTTCAGGGGGATTCTATGGCTACACCTTC	CASSSGGFYGYTF
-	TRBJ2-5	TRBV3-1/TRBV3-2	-	TGTGCCAGCAGCCAAGATTTGAGCTGGGTCGAGACCCAGTACTTC	CASSQDLSWVETQYF
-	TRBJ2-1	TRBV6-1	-	TGTGCCAGCAGTGAACAGGGGCCGATCTACAATGAGCAGTTCTTC	CASSEQGPIYNEQFF
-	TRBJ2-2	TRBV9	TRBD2	TGTGCCAGCAGCGCACCCGGAGCGGGAGGAACCGGGGAGCTGTTTTTT	CASSAPGAGGTGELFF